The clone carrying this T cell receptor beta chain was counted once. The data stem from a study of blood T cell repertoires in COVID-19. In the study overall: Acute and convalescent COVID-19 specimens originated in the United States, Italy and Spain. From T cells, B-cell-depleted T cells, or PBMCs came the material, which was cDNA or gDNA.

V lost 7 bases and J lost 5; bases outside the gene matches: 9. CDR3 length: 15 residues. CDR1 is SGHTA, CDR2 FQGNSA, per germline. Under the authors' procedure: Estimation of nucleated cell counts was performed using reference gene primer amplification. The data were produced by immunoSEQ multiplex PCR, yet TCRdb's version contains in-frame clones alone and is incomplete. The V and J calls and clone size come from that table; D and trimming were worked out from the DNA. In the table there are tens of thousands of clones, more than 90% of which are singletons. This clonotype originated in a man aged 60-69 years with acute or convalescent COVID-19. The chain links TRBV7-2 to TRBJ1-4; 8 nucleotides match TRBD1. Sequencing input: peripheral blood. In DNA form, the CDR3 reads TGTGCCAGCACCTACTCAAGACAGGGGAATGAAAAACTGTTTTTT. It yields the protein CASTYSRQGNEKLFF.